Below, 16 T cell receptor beta chains from the same sample are listed, as sequenced in a study of blood T cell repertoires in COVID-19. Sequencing was performed with immunoSEQ multiplex PCR; in TCRdb, only in-frame clones are kept and a portion is missing. The sample records tens of thousands of clones, 65% to 90% being singletons. Sequenced: peripheral blood. The receptors were sampled from a woman aged 50 to 65 with acute or convalescent COVID-19.

This chain connects TRBV24-1 to TRBJ2-7, with 7 bases lining up with TRBD2. Germline V gives CDR1 KGHDR, CDR2 SFDVKD. This CDR3 is 14 amino acids long. The trim removed 10 bases at V and 4 bases at J, leaving 12 bases unmatched. The CDR3 DNA is TGTGCCACGTCTTCGGCGGGAGCTCTTTACGAGCAGTACTTC. This encodes CATSSAGALYEQYF.

The rearrangement joins TRBV3-1 (or the pseudogene TRBV3-2) to TRBJ2-1, with a possible D match to TRBD2 (6 bases). The germline gives CDR1 LGHDT, CDR2 YNNKEL (reference sequence). The CDR3 is 15 amino acids. Trimming cost V 0 bases and J 5 bases, with 11 bases left between them. The CDR3, as DNA: TGTGCCAGCAGCCAAGAAATGGGGGAGGACAATGAGCAGTTCTTC. It yields the protein CASSQEMGEDNEQFF.

V and J are TRBV5-6 and TRBJ1-1; D gene uncertain. Germline loops: CDR1 SGHDT, CDR2 YYEEEE. The CDR3 contains 14 residues. V gave up 0 bases and J gave up 2 bases, with 8 bases separating them. The CDR3 region is CASSLGSTNTEAFF. CDR3 nucleotide sequence: TGTGCCAGCAGCTTGGGCAGTACCAACACTGAAGCTTTCTTT.

This chain links TRBV19 with TRBJ2-2; D remains unclear. The CDR3 contains 14 residues. Germline CDR1 reads LNHDA; CDR2 reads SQIVND (reference sequence). V lost 2 bases and J lost 4, with 8 bases in between. The CDR3, as DNA: TGTGCCAGTAGTATAACCGCAGGCACCGGGGAGCTGTTTTTT. Its protein product is CASSITAGTGELFF.

The rearrangement links TRBV5-4 to TRBJ1-1, with D tentatively TRBD1 (5 bases). The CDR3 has 16 residues. Germline V gene data show CDR1 as SGHNT and CDR2 as YYREEE (reference sequence). V dropped 0 bases and J dropped 2 bases, with 14 bases sitting between them. The CDR3 region has the DNA TGTGCCAGCAGCTTGGACCCCAGGGTAGGAAACACTGAAGCTTTCTTT. It specifies CASSLDPRVGNTEAFF.

The chain uses TRBV5-6 and TRBJ1-5, with TRBD1 matching 10 bases. With 4 bases clipped from V and 8 bases from J, the junction kept 18 bases outside the gene matches. This CDR3 has 18 amino acids. Germline loops: CDR1 SGHDT, CDR2 YYEEEE. This chain's CDR3 is CASSHRTGGRALVEPQHF. As DNA, the CDR3 is TGTGCCAGCAGCCACCGGACAGGGGGAAGGGCGTTAGTGGAGCCCCAGCATTTT.

The genes are TRBV28 and TRBJ2-7, with 8 positions matching TRBD2. Germline V gives CDR1 MDHEN, CDR2 SYDVKM. The CDR3 spans 14 residues. Losses at the gene ends were 8 bases for V and 5 bases for J; bases not matched to a gene: 11. The CDR3 loop is CASGAGAGGHEQYF. CDR3 bases: TGTGCCAGCGGGGCTGGGGCGGGAGGCCACGAGCAGTACTTC.

The V call is TRBV28, the J call TRBJ1-5; 12 bases map to TRBD1. This CDR3 is built from 15 residues. Germline trimming cut 8 bases from V and 1 base from J; bases unmatched to any gene: 3. Germline lookup yields CDR1 MDHEN and CDR2 SYDVKM. The CDR3 nucleotides are TGTGCCAGCGGGACAGGGGGCGGAAGCAATCAGCCCCAGCATTTT. Its translation is CASGTGGGSNQPQHF.

The chain couples TRBV5-1 to TRBJ2-1; 10 nucleotides agree with TRBD1. The V gene's germline CDR1 is SGHRS and CDR2 YFSETQ. The CDR3 extends over 15 amino acids. Trimming cost V 5 bases and J 3 bases; bases outside gene matches: 5. CDR3 amino acids: CASSSGTGVYNEQFF. DNA for the CDR3: TGCGCCAGCAGTTCCGGGACAGGGGTCTACAATGAGCAGTTCTTC.

This clone was picked up one time. This CDR3 is also generated by other DNA sequences in the sample. The chain has TRBV19 and TRBJ1-5; D is possibly TRBD1 (5 bases). The CDR3 is 12 residues long. Trimming took off 6 bases at V and 3 bases at J, with 6 bases between the two ends. The germline CDR1 and CDR2 sequences are LNHDA and SQIVND (reference sequence). The chain's CDR3 is CASRGANQPQHF. In nucleotides, the CDR3 is TGTGCCAGTAGAGGGGCCAATCAGCCCCAGCATTTT.

This chain joins TRBV11-2 and TRBJ2-5; 8 bases are shared with TRBD1. Germline assignment: CDR1 SGHAT and CDR2 FQNNGV. J was trimmed by 2 bases and V by 3 bases; bases with no gene match: 8. The length of the CDR3 is 16 residues. This CDR3 reads CASSFTGTGAQETQYF. CDR3 DNA sequence: TGTGCCAGCAGCTTTACCGGGACAGGAGCTCAAGAGACCCAGTACTTC.

The chain couples TRBV2 to TRBJ1-4, with 7 bases aligning to TRBD1. With 6 bases clipped from V and 5 bases from J, the junction kept 12 bases outside the gene matches. CDR3 length: 16 residues. The germline V gene encodes CDR1 SNHLY and CDR2 FYNNEI. The CDR3 nucleotides are TGTGCCAGCAGCGGTACCCGGGACAGAGGAAATGAAAAACTGTTTTTT. Translation gives CASSGTRDRGNEKLFF. Full variable domain (rest looked up from reference TRBV2 and TRBJ1-4): EPEVTQTPSHQVTQMGQEVILRCVPISNHLYFYWYRQILGQKVEFLVSFYNNEISEKSEIFDDQFSVERPDGSNFTLKIRSTKLEDSAMYFCASSGTRDRGNEKLFFGSGTQLSVL.

V and J are TRBV7-9 and TRBJ2-3; D might be TRBD2 (5 bases). Germline CDR1 and CDR2: SEHNR and FQNEAQ (reference sequence). The CDR3 is made up of 14 amino acids. Trimming stripped 5 bases from V and 6 bases from J, with 15 bases between. CDR3 sequence: CASSHSEGRDTQYF. The CDR3 DNA follows: TGTGCCAGCAGCCATTCAGAGGGCCGGGATACGCAGTATTTT.

Here the CDR3 reads CASSLVGTSGTSTDTQYF. CDR3 in DNA: TGCGCCAGCAGCTTGGTGGGGACTAGCGGGACTAGCACAGATACGCAGTATTTT. The gene calls are TRBV5-1 and TRBJ2-3; 13 nucleotides align to TRBD2. Per germline, CDR1 SGHRS and CDR2 YFSETQ. The CDR3 extends over 18 amino acids. V was clipped by 0 bases and J by 0 bases; unmatched bases: 4.

This clone was counted between two and nine times. The chain links TRBV19 to TRBJ1-2; 10 bases match TRBD1. Germline CDR1 is LNHDA and CDR2 is SQIVND (reference sequence). The CDR3 is made up of 14 amino acids. The junction had 0 bases not matched to a gene; V was cut back by 5 bases and J by 0 bases. The CDR3 region has the DNA TGTGCCAGTAGTGACAGGGGGCCTAACTATGGCTACACCTTC. Translating gives CASSDRGPNYGYTF. Combining the CDR3 with reference TRBV19 and TRBJ1-2 gives the whole variable domain DGGITQSPKYLFRKEGQNVTLSCEQNLNHDAMYWYRQDPGQGLRLIYYSQIVNDFQKGDIAEGYSVSREKKESFPLTVTSAQKNPTAFYLCASSDRGPNYGYTFGSGTRLTVV.

The chain joins TRBV7-9 to TRBJ1-4, with TRBD1 identical over 7 bases. This CDR3 region has 14 residues. Germline assignment: CDR1 SEHNR and CDR2 FQNEAQ (reference sequence). The ends lost 5 bases at V and 8 bases at J; junction bases unmatched: 8. The DNA of the CDR3 is TGTGCCAGCAGCGACCCAGGGGGAAACGAAAAACTGTTTTTT. Translated, it gives CASSDPGGNEKLFF.